The T cell receptor beta chain under discussion was sequenced for a study of T cells in Graves' hyperthyroidism and ophthalmopathy. This clonotype was seen a few times. Researchers amplified the TCR beta CDR3 regions from RNA transcripts. HTBI primers were the set used in a first-round RT-PCR of the TCR CDR3. TCRdb analysed the multiplex PCR reads with MiXCR anew, one entry per CDR3 protein. Here the sample spans around 700,000 distinct CDR3 sequences, 15% to 20% being singletons. The source is a woman aged 45-65 years with Graves' hyperthyroidism that later progressed to Graves' ophthalmopathy. Sequencing was carried out using blood.

CDR3: CASSYSADSGNTIYF. The CDR3 nucleotides read TGTGCCAGCAGTTACTCGGCAGACTCTGGAAACACCATATATTTT. This chain connects TRBV6-6 to TRBJ1-3, with unresolved D. CDR3 length: 15 residues. V was clipped by 0 bases and J by 0 bases, with 6 bases between them. Germline lookup yields CDR1 MNHNY and CDR2 SVGAGI (reference sequence).